This T cell receptor beta chain was sequenced during a study of blood T cell repertoires in COVID-19. Study details: Specimens from acute and convalescent COVID-19 originated in the United States, Italy and Spain.

Authors' analysis steps: Estimated nucleated cell counts came from reference gene primer amplification. Profiling relied on immunoSEQ multiplex PCR, and the TCRdb table lists in-frame clones only, not all of them. V, J and clone size were drawn from that table, and D and trimming were deduced from the DNA. This sample has around 160,000 clones, with 85% to 90% found just once. This CDR3 comprises 14 residues. Trimming took 4 bases from V and 0 from J, leaving 6 bases between them. Germline V lookup: CDR1 KGHDR, CDR2 SFDVKD. The source of this sequence is a woman aged 25 to 45 with acute COVID-19. The V call is TRBV24-1, the J call TRBJ2-1; weak D call: TRBD2 (6 bases). Material for sequencing was PBMCs or T cells enriched from blood (not recorded which). The DNA of the CDR3 is TGTGCCACCAGTGAGGGAGGCTCCTACAATGAGCAGTTCTTC. It encodes CATSEGGSYNEQFF.